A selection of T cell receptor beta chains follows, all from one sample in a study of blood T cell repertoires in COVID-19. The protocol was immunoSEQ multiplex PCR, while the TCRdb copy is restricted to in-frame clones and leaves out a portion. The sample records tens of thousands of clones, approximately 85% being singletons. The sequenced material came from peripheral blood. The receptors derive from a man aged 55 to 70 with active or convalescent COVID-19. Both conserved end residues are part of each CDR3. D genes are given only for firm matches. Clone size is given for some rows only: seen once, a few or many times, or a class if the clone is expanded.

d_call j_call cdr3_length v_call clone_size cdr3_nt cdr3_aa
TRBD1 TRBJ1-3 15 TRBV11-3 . TGTGCCAGCAGCTTAGGAAGGACAGGTGCGGACACCATATATTTT CASSLGRTGADTIYF
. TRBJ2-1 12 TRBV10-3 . TGTGCCATCAATGACGGAGACAATGAGCAGTTCTTC CAINDGDNEQFF
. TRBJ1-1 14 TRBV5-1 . TGCGCCAGCAGCCCCCCAGGTGCGGGCACTGAAGCTTTCTTT CASSPPGAGTEAFF
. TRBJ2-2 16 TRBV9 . TGTGCCAGCAGCGTAGGCAGGGGTTCGGGCACCGGGGAGCTGTTTTTT CASSVGRGSGTGELFF
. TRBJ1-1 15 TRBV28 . TGTGCCAGCAGTTTCCAAACAGGGCAGTTACCTGAAGCTTTCTTT CASSFQTGQLPEAFF
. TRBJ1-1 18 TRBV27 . TGTGCCAGCAGTTTAAAGGTTATAGACAGACCCATGGGGACTGAAGCTTTCTTT CASSLKVIDRPMGTEAFF
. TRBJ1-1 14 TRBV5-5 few TGTGCCAGCACCCGACAGAATGCGAACACTGAAGCTTTCTTT CASTRQNANTEAFF
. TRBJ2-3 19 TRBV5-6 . TGTGCCAGCAGCTTGGTGGTGATTATAGGACAGTTAGGCACAGATACGCAGTATTTT CASSLVVIIGQLGTDTQYF
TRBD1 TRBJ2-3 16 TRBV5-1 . TGCGCCAGCAGCGGCGCCGGACAGGACCGCACAGATACGCAGTATTTT CASSGAGQDRTDTQYF
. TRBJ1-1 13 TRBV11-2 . TGTGCCAGCAGCCTCGACCGGGATACTGAAGCTTTCTTT CASSLDRDTEAFF
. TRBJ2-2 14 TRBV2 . TGTGCCAGCTCCCAGGGGTTAGGAACCGGGGAGCTGTTTTTT CASSQGLGTGELFF
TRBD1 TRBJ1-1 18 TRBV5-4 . TGTGCCAGCAGCCCCCAGCGTCCGGGACAGGGGAGTATGTCTGAAGCTTTCTTT CASSPQRPGQGSMSEAFF
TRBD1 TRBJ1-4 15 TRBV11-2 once TGTGCCAGCAGCTGGGGGGGACAGGGTTATGAAAAACTGTTTTTT CASSWGGQGYEKLFF
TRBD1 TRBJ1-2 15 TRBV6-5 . TGTGCCAGCAGTTCTCCGGGACAGGGAAAGTATGGCTACACCTTC CASSSPGQGKYGYTF
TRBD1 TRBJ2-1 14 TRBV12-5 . TGTGCTAGTGGTAAAGGACAGGGGGACGATGAGCAGTTCTTC CASGKGQGDDEQFF
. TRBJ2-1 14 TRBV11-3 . TGTGCCAGCAGCTTAGTACAGGGTAGCAATGAGCAGTTCTTC CASSLVQGSNEQFF